Sequencing of this TCR beta chain was carried out in a study of T-cell memory formation after mild COVID-19. Study context: Clustering of TCRs was largely donor specific.

With constant-segment primers, 5'RACE yielded cDNA libraries of TCR alpha and TCR beta that carried sample barcodes and UMIs. MiXCR, applied by TCRdb to the 5' RACE reads, yields one record per CDR3 protein. The sample consists of tens of thousands of distinct CDR3 sequences, about 13% of them appearing once. V was clipped by 8 bases and J by 1 base; unmatched bases: 5. CDR3 size: 15 residues. Germline CDR1 is SGHVS and CDR2 is FNYEAQ. Study observations and caveats: Clones which contracted sat mainly in CM and EM if CD4+, and in EMRA if CD8+. Later expanders leaned CD4+, whereas day 15 to 85 contracting clones were balanced CD4/CD8.

This clonotype was detected only a few times. The target antigen is unknown. This rearrangement joins TRBV7-6 to TRBJ2-1; 10 bases agree with TRBD2. Sequenced: PBMCs or a T cell subset sorted from them (not recorded which). The TCR was taken from an adult woman who had mild COVID-19 (a few samples of this study predate the infection). Cell type and time point are not known. The CDR3 sequence: CASGTSGDSYNEQFF. Here the CDR3 DNA reads TGTGCCAGCGGCACTAGCGGGGATTCCTACAATGAGCAGTTCTTC.